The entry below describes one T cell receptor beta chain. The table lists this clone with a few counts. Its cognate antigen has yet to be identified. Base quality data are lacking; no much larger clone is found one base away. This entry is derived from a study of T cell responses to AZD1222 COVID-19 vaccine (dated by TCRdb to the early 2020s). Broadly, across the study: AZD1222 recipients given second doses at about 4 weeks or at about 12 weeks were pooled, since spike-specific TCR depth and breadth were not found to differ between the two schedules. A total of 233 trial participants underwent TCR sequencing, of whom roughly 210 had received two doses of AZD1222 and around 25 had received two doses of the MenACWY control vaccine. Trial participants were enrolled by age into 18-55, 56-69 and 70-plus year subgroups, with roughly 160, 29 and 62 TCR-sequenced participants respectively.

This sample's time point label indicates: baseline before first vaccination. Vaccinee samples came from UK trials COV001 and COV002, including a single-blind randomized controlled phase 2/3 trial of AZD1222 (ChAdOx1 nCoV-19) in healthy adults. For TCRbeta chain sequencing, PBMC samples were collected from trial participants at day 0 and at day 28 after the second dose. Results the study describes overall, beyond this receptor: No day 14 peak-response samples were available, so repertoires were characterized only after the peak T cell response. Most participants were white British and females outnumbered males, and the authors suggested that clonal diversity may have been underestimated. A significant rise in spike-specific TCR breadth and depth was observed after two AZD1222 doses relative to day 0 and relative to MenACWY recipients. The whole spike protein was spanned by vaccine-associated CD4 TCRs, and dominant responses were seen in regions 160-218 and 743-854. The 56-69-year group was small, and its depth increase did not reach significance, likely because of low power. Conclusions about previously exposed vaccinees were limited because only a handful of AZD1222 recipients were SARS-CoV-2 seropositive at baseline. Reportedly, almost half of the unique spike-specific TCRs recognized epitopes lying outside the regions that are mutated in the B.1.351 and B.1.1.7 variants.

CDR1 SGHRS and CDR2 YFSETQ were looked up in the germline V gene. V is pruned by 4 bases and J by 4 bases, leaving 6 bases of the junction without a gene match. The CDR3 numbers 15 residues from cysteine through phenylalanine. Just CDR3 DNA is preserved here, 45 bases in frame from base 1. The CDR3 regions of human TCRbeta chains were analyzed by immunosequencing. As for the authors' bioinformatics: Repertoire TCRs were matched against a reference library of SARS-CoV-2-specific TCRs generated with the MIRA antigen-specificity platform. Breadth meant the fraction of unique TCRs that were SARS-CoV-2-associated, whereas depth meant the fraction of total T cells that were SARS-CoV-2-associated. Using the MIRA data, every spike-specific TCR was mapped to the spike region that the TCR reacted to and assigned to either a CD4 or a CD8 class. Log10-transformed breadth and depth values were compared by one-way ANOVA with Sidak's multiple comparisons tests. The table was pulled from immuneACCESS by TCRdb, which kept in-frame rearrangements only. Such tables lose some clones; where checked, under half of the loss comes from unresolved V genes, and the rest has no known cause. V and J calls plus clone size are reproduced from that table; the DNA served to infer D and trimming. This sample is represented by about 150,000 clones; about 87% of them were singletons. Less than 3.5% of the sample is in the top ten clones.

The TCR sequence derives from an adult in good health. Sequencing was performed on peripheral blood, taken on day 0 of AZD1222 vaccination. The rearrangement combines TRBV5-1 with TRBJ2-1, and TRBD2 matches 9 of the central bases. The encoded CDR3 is CASSRSGGEYNEQFF. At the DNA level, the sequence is TGCGCCAGCAGCCGTAGCGGGGGCGAATACAATGAGCAGTTCTTC.